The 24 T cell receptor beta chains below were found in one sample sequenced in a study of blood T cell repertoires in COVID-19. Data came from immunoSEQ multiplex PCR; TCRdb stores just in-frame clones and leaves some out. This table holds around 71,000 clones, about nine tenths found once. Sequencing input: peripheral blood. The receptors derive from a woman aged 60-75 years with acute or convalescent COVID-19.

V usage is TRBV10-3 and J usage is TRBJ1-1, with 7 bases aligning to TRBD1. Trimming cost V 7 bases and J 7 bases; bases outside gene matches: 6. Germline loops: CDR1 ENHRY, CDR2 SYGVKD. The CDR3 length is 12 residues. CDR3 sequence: CAIKSRGIEAFF. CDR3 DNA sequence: TGTGCCATCAAATCCAGGGGGATTGAAGCTTTCTTT.

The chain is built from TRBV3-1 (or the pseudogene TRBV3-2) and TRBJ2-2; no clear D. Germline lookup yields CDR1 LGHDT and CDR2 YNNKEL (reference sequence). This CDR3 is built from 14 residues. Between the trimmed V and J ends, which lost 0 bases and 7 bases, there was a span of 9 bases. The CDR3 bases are TGTGCCAGCAGCCAAGATACGGCGGTCGGGGAGCTGTTTTTT. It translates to CASSQDTAVGELFF.

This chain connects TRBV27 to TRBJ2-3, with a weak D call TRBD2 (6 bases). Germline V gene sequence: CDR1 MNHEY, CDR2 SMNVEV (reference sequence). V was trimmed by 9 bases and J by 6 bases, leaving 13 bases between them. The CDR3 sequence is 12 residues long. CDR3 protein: CASRGWSDTQYF. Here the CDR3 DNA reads TGTGCCAGTCGGGGGTGGTCGGATACGCAGTATTTT.

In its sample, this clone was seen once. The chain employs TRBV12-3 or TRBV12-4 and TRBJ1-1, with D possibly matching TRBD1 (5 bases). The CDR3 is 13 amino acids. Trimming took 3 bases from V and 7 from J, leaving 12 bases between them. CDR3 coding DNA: TGTGCCAGCAGTTTCTCCAGGGTTGTTGAAGCTTTCTTT. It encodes CASSFSRVVEAFF.

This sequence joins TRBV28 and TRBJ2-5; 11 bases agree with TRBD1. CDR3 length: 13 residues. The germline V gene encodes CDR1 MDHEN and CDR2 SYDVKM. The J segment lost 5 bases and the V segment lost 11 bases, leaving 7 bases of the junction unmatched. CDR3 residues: CAGSRDRGETQYF. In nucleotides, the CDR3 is TGTGCCGGAAGTCGGGACAGGGGGGAGACCCAGTACTTC.

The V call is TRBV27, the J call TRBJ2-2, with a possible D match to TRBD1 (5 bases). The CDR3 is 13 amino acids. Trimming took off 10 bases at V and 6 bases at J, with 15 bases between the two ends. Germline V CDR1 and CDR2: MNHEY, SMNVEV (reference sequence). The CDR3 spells CATQQGYAGELFF. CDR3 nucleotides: TGTGCCACCCAGCAGGGCTACGCCGGGGAGCTGTTTTTT.

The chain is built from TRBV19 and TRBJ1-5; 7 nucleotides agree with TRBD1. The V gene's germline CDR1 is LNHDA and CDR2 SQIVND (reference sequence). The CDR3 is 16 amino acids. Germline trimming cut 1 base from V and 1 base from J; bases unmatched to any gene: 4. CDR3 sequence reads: CASSIVPDRSNQPQHF. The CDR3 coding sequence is TGTGCCAGTAGTATAGTTCCGGACAGGAGCAATCAGCCCCAGCATTTT.

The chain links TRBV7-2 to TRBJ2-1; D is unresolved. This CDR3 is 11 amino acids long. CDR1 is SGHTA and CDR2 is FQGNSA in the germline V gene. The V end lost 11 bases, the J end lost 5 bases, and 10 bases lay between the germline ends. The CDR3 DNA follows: TGTGCCGGATCCCGGGACAATGAGCAGTTCTTC. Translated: CAGSRDNEQFF.

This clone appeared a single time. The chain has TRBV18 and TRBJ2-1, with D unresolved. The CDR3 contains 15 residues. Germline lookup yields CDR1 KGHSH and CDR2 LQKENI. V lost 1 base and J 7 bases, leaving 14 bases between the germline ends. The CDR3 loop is CASSPQSVGVNEQFF. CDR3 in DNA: TGTGCCAGCTCACCACAGAGCGTAGGTGTAAATGAGCAGTTCTTC.

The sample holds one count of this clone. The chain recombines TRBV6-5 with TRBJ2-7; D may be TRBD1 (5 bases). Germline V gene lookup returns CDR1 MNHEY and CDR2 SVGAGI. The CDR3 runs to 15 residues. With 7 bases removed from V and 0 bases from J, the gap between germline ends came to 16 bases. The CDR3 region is CASTSPGQSSYEQYF. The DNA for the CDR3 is TGTGCCAGCACTTCCCCAGGGCAGAGCTCCTACGAGCAGTACTTC.

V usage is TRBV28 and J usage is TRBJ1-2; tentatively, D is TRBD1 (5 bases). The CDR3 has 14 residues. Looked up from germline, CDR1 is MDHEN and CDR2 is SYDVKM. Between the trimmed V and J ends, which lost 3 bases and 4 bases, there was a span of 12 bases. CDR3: CASSFHDSPYGYTF. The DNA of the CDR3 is TGTGCCAGCAGTTTCCACGACAGTCCCTATGGCTACACCTTC.

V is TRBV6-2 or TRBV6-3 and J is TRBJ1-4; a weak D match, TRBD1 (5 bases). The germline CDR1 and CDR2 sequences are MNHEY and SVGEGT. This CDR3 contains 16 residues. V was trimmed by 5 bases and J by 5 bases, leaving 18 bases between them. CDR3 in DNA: TGTGCCAGCAGTGGTTCGGCGGACATCGGGAATGAAAAACTGTTTTTT. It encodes CASSGSADIGNEKLFF.

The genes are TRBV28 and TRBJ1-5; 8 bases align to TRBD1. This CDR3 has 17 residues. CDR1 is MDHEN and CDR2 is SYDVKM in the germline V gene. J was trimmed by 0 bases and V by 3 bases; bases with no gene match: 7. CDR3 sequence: CASSFGQGAYSNQPQHF. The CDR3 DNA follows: TGTGCCAGCAGTTTCGGGCAGGGGGCCTATAGCAATCAGCCCCAGCATTTT.

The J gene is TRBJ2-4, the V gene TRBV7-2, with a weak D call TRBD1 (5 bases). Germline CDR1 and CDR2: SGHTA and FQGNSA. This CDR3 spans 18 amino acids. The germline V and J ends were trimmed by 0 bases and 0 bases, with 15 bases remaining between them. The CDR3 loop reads CASSLATTASLAKNIQYF. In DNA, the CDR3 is TGTGCCAGCAGCTTAGCGACGACAGCCAGTCTAGCCAAAAACATTCAGTACTTC. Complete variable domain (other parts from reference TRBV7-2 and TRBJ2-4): GAGVSQSPSNKVTEKGKDVELRCDPISGHTALYWYRQSLGQGLEFLIYFQGNSAPDKSGLPSDRFSAERTGGSVSTLTIQRTQQEDSAVYLCASSLATTASLAKNIQYFGAGTRLSVL.

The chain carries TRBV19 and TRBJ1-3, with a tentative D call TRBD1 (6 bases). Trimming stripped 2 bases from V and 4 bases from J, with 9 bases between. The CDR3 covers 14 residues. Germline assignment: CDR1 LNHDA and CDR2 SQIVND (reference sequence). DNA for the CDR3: TGTGCCAGTAGTATAACAGGGTACGGAAACACCATATATTTT. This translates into CASSITGYGNTIYF.

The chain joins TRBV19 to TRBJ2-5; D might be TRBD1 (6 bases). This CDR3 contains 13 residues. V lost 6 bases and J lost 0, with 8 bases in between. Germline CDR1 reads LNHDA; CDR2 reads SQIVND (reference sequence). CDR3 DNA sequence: TGTGCCAGTAGCAGGGGCCACCAAGAGACCCAGTACTTC. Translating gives CASSRGHQETQYF.

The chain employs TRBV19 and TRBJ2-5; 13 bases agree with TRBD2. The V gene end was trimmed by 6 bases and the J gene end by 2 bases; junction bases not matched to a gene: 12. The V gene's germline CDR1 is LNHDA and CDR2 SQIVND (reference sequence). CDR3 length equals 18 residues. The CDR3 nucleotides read TGTGCCAGTAGCGACGCCGGGACTAGCGGGGTCCCACAAGAGACCCAGTACTTC. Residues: CASSDAGTSGVPQETQYF.

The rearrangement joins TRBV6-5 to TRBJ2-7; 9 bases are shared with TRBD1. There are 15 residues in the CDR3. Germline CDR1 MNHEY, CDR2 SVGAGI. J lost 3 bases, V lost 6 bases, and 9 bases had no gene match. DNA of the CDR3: TGTGCCAGCAGCCCCGGCCGGGACAGGGTCTACGAGCAGTACTTC. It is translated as CASSPGRDRVYEQYF.

The CDR3, as DNA: TGTGCCAGCAGCGTGAGCCCCGGACAGGAAAACACCGGGGAGCTGTTTTTT. Protein: CASSVSPGQENTGELFF. The gene calls are TRBV9 and TRBJ2-2, with 7 bases aligning to TRBD1. The CDR3 sequence is 17 residues long. After removal of 2 bases from V and 2 bases from J, the junction contained 9 bases not matched to a gene. Germline V lookup: CDR1 SGDLS, CDR2 YYNGEE.

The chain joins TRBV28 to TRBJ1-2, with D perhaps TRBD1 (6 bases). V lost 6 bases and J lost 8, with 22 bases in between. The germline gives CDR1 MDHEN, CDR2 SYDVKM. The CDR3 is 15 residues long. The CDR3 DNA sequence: TGTGCCAGCAGCCCCCTAAAGGGGACATTTAGGGGCTACACCTTC. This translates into CASSPLKGTFRGYTF.

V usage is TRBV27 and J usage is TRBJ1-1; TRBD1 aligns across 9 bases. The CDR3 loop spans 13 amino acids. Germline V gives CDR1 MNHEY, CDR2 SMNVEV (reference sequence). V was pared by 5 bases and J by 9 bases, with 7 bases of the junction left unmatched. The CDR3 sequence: CASSPSGQGKAFF. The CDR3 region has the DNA TGTGCCAGCAGTCCATCGGGACAGGGTAAAGCTTTCTTT.

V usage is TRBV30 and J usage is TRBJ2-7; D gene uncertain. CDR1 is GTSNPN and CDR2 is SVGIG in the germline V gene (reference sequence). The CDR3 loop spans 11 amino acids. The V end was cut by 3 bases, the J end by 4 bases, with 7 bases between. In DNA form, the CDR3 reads TGTGCCTGGAGGTCCGTGTACGAGCAGTACTTC. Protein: CAWRSVYEQYF.

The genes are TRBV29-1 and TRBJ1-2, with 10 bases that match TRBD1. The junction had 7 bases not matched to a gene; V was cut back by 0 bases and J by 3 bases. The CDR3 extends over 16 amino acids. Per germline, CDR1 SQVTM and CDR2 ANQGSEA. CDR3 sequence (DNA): TGCAGCGTTGAAGATTGGGGGGACAGGGGAGACTATGGCTACACCTTC. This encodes CSVEDWGDRGDYGYTF.

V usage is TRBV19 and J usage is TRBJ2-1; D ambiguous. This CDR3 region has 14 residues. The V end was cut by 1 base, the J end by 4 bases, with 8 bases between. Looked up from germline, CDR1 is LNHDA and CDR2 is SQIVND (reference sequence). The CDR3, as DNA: TGTGCCAGTAGTATAGCTAACTTTTACAATGAGCAGTTCTTC. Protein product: CASSIANFYNEQFF.